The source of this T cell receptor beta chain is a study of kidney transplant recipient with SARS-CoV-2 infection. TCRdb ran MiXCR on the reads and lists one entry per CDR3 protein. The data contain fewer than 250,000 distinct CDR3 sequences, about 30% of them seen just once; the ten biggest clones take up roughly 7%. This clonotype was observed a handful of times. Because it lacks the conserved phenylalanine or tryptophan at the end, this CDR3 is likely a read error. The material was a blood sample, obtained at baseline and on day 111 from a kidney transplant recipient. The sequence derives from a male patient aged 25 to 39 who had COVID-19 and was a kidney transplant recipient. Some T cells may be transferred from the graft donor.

The chain's CDR3 is CASSFSITLRKTYGYTL. In DNA form, the CDR3 reads TGTGCCAGCAGCTTCAGCATCACCCTTCGAAAGACCTATGGCTACACCCTC. The rearrangement uses TRBV3-1 and TRBJ1-2; D call uncertain. CDR3 length: 17 residues. Between the trimmed V and J ends, which lost 5 bases and 4 bases, there was a span of 23 bases. Germline CDR1 and CDR2: LGHDT and YNNKEL (reference sequence).